Below, one TCR beta chain is given with its context. Its antigen remains unidentified. The entry originates in a study of CD8 T cells in Susac syndrome. Peripheral blood CD8+ and CD4+ T cells were profiled by TCR beta sequencing. General study points: The study conceded that its TCR sequencing and HLA analysis involved relatively few individuals.

RNA was extracted with the RNeasy kit, and a quantity of roughly 0.5 to 1 ug was reverse transcribed using random hexamers. TCR beta CDR3 was amplified by immunoSEQ multiplex PCR. This amplification extended across 54 Vbeta and 13 Jbeta segments. TCRdb passed the immunoSEQ multiplex PCR reads through MiXCR, listing each CDR3 protein once. The data contain approximately 120,000 distinct CDR3 sequences, over 85% of them singletons. The specimen was CD4+ T cells from PBMCs. The clonotype was recovered from a human donor in good health.

CDR3 nucleotides: TGTGCCAGCAGTTACTCGAGGAGTCAGCCCCAGCATTTT. It is translated as CASSYSRSQPQHF. This chain links TRBV6-5 with TRBJ1-5; no reliable D call. CDR1 is MNHEY and CDR2 is SVGAGI in the germline V gene. The CDR3 spans 13 residues. V was trimmed by 0 bases and J by 6 bases, leaving 6 bases between them.